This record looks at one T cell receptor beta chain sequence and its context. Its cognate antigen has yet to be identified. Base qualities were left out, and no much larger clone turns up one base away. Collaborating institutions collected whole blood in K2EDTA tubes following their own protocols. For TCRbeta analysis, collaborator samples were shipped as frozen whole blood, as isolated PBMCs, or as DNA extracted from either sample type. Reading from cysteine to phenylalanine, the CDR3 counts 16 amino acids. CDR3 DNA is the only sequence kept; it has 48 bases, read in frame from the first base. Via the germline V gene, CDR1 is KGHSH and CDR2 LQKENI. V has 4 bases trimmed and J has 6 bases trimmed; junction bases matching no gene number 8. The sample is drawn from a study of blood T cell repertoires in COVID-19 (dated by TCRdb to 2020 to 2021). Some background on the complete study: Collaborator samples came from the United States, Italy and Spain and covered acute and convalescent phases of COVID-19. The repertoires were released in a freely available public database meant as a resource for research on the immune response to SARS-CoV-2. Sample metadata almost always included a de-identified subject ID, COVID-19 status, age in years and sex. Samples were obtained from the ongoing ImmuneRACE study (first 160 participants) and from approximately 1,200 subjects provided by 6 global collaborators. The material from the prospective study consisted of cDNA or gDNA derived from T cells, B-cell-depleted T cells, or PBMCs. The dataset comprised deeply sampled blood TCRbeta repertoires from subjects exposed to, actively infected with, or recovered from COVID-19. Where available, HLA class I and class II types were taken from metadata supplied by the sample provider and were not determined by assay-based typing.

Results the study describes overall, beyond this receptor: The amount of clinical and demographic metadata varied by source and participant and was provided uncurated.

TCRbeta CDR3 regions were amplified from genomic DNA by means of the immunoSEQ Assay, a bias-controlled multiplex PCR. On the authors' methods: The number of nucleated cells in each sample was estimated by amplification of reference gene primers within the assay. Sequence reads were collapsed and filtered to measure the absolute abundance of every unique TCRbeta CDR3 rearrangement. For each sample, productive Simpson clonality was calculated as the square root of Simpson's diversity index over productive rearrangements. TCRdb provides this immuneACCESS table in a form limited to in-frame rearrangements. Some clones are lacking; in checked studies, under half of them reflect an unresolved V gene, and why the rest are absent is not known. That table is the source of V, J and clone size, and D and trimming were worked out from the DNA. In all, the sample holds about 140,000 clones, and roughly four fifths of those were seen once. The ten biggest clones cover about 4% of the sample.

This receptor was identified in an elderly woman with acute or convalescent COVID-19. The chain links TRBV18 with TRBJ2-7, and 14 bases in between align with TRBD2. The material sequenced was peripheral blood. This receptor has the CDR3 CASSLGLAGEVGEQYF. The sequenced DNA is TGTGCCAGCTCACTGGGACTAGCGGGAGAGGTCGGCGAGCAGTACTTC.